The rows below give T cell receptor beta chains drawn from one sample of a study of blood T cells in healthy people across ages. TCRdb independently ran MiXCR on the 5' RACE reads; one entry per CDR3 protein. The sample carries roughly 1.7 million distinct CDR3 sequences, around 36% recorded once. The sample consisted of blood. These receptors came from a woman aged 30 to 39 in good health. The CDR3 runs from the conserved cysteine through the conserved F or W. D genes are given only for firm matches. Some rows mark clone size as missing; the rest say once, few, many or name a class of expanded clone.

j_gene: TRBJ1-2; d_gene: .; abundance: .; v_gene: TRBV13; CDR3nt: TGTGCCAGCAGCTCAGACAGTACCTATGGCTACACCTTC; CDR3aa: CASSSDSTYGYTF
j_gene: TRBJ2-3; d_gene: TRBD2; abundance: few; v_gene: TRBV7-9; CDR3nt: TGTGCCAGCAGACCTAGCGGGGTGGGGACAGATACGCAGTATTTT; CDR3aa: CASRPSGVGTDTQYF
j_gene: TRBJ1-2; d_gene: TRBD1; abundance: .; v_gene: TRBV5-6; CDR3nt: TGTGCCAGCAGCTCATCCGTACAGGGGAAGGCTAACTATGGCTACACCTTC; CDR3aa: CASSSSVQGKANYGYTF
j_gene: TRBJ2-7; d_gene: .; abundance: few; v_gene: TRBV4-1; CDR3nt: TGCGCCAGCAGCCAAGAGGACAGCGTCTCCTACGAGCAGTACTTC; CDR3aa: CASSQEDSVSYEQYF
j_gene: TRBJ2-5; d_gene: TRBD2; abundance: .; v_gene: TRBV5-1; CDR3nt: TGCGCCAGCAGCTTGATAGGACTAGCGGGGGCACAAGAGACCCAGTACTTC; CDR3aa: CASSLIGLAGAQETQYF
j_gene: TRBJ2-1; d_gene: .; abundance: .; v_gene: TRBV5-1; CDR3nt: TGCGCCAGCAGCTTGGGGGAGGCTAGCCTCAATGAGCAGTTCTTC; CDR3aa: CASSLGEASLNEQFF
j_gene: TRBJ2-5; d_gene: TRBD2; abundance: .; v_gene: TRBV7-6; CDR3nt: TGTGCCAGCAGCTTAGCCAGCGGGGGGGTAAATGAGCAGTACTTC; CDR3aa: CASSLASGGVNEQYF
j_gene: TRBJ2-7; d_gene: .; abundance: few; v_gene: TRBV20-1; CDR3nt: TGCAGTGCTAGGCCCACGGGCGAGCAGTACTTC; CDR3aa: CSARPTGEQYF
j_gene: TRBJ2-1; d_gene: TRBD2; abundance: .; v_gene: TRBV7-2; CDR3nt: TGTGCCAGTAGCTTAGCAGGGGCTAGCGGGACTCGGTCATCCTACAATGAGCAGTTCTTC; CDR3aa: CASSLAGASGTRSSYNEQFF
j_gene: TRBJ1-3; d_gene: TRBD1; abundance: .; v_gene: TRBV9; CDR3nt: TGTGCCAGCAGCACAGACAGGGTTTATGGAGTAGGTGGAAACACCATATATTTT; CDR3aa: CASSTDRVYGVGGNTIYF
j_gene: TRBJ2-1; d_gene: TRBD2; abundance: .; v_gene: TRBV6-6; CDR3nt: TGTGCCACACTCCGTGGGGGGGACGCTGAGCAGTTCTTC; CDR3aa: CATLRGGDAEQFF
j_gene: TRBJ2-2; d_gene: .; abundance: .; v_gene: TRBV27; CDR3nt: TGTGCCAGCTCCCGGACCCACACCTGGGAGCTGTTTTTT; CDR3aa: CASSRTHTWELFF
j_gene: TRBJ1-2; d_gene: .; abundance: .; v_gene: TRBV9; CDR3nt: TGTGCCAGCAGCCCCTATGGAGGGGAAACTAACTATGGCTACACCTTC; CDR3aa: CASSPYGGETNYGYTF
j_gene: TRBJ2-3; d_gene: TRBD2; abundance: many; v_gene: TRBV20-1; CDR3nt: TGCAGTGCTCCCCGCACTAGCGGGAGCGCAGATACGCAGTATTTT; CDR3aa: CSAPRTSGSADTQYF
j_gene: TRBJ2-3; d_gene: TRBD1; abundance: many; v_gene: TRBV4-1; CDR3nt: TGTGCCAGCAGCCAAGAAGGGGGCGATACGCAGTATTTT; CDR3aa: CASSQEGGDTQYF
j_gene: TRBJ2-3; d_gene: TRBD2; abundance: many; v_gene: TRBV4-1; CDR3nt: TGCGCCAGCAGCCAAGACGGGGCTAGCGGTAGCACAGATACGCAGTATTTT; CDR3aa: CASSQDGASGSTDTQYF
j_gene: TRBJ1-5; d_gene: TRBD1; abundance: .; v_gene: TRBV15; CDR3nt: TGTGCCACCAGCAGTAATCGAGGACAGGGGGAGCAGCCCCAGCATTTT; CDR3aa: CATSSNRGQGEQPQHF
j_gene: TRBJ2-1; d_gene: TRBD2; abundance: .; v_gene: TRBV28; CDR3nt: TGTGCCAGCAGTACCCGACTAGCGGCTAGCAATGAGCAGTTCTTC; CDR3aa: CASSTRLAASNEQFF
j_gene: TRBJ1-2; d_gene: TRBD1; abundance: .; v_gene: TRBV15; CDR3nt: TGTGCCACCAGCAGAGGACAGGGCGTTGGCTATGGCTACACCTTC; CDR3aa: CATSRGQGVGYGYTF
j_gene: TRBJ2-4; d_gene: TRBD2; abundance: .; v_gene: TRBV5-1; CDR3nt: TGCGCCAGCAGCTGGCCTCCCGGAGCGCGGGAGGGTCAGGACATTCAGTACTTC; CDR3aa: CASSWPPGAREGQDIQYF
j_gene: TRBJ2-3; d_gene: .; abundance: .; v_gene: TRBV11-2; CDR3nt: TGTGCCAGCAGCTCGGACGGGTTCACAGATACGCAGTATTTT; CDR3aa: CASSSDGFTDTQYF
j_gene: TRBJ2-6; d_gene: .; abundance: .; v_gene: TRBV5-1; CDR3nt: TGCGCCAGCAGCTTGGAAACAGGGAAAAGGGCTTCCTCTGGGGCCAACGTCCGGACTTTC; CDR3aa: CASSLETGKRASSGANVRTF
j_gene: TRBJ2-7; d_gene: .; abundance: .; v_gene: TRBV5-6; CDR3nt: TGTGCCAGCAGCTGGGTCGGGTTCGAGCAGTACTTC; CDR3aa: CASSWVGFEQYF
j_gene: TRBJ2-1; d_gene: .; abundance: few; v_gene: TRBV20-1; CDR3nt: TGCAGTGCGTGGTATACGGCATCGAATGAGCAGTTCTTC; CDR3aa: CSAWYTASNEQFF
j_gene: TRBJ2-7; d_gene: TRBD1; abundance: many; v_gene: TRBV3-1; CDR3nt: TGTGCCAGCAGCCGACAGGGGGCCTACGAGCAGTACTTC; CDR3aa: CASSRQGAYEQYF
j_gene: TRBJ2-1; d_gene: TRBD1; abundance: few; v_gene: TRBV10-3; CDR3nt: TGTGCCATCAGTGAGGGACAGGGGCGGTACAATGAGCAGTTCTTC; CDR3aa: CAISEGQGRYNEQFF
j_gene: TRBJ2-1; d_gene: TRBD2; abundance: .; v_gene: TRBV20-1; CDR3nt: TGCAGTGCTAGAGATATAGCGGGAGGGCCCGTTGAGCAGTTCTTC; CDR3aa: CSARDIAGGPVEQFF
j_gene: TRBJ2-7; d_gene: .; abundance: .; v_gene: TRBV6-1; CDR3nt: TGTGCCAGCAGGGAAACGTCCTCCTACGAGCAGTACTTC; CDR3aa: CASRETSSYEQYF
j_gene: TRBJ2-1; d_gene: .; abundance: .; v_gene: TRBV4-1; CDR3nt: TGCGCCAGCAGCCAAGCAGGTTTAGATACCAATGAGCAGTTCTTC; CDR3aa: CASSQAGLDTNEQFF
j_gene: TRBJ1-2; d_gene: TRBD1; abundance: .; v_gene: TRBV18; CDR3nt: TGTGCCAGCTCATCGTATCAGGGGGAGGATGGCTACACCTTC; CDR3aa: CASSSYQGEDGYTF
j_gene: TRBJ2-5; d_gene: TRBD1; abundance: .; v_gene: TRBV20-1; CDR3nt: TGCAGTGCTAGACAAGCAGGGGGCGTTTGGACCCAGTACTTC; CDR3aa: CSARQAGGVWTQYF
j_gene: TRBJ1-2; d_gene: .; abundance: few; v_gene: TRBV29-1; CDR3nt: TGCAGCGTTGAAGATGTAAAAATGGTGACTAACTATGGCTACACCTTC; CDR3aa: CSVEDVKMVTNYGYTF
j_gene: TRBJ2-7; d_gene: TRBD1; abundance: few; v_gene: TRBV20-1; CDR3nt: TGCAGTGCTAGGGCCGGGACAGCCTACGAGCAGTACTTC; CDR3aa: CSARAGTAYEQYF
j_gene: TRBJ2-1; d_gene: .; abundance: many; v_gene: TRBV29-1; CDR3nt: TGCAGCGTTCGGCCAGGGAGACCCTACAATGAGCAGTTCTTC; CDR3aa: CSVRPGRPYNEQFF
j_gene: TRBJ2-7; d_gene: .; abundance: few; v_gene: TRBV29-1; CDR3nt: TGCAGCGTGCAGACAGGTCCCCGGAACGAGCAGTACTTC; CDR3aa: CSVQTGPRNEQYF
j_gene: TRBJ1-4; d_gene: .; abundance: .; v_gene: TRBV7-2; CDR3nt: TGTGCCAGCAGCCTCCGGGCCAGACCCTATGAAAAACTGTTTTTT; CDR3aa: CASSLRARPYEKLFF
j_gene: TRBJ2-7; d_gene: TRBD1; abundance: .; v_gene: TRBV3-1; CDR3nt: TGTGCCAGCAGCCAAAGACAGGGATTATCCTACGAGCAGTACTTC; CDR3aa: CASSQRQGLSYEQYF
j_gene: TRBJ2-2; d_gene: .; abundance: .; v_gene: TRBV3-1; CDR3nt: TGTGCCAGCAGCCCCGTTCGGGGAGGGAACACCGGGGAGCTGTTTTTT; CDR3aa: CASSPVRGGNTGELFF
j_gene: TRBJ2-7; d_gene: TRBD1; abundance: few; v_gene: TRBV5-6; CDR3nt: TGTGCCAGCAGCTCCCGGACAGGCCTGTCCTCCTACGAGCAGTACTTC; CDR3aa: CASSSRTGLSSYEQYF
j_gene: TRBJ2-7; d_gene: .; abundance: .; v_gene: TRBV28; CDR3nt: TGTGCCAGCAGGACGAGACTCAGCCCCTACGAGCAGTACTTC; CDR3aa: CASRTRLSPYEQYF
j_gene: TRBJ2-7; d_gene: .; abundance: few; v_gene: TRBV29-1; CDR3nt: TGCAGCGTTTCGCTGGGCTCCTACGAGCAGTACTTC; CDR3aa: CSVSLGSYEQYF
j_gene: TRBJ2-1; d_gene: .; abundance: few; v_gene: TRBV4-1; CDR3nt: TGCGCCAGCAGCCAAGATCATAGCGGCTCCTACAATGAGCAGTTCTTC; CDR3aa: CASSQDHSGSYNEQFF
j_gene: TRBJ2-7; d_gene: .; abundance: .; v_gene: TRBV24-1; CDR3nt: TGTGCCACCAGGTCAGGCGCACCGGGCTCCTACGAGCAGTACTTC; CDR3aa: CATRSGAPGSYEQYF
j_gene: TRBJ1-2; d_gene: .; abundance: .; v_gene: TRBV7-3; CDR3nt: TGTGCCAGCAGCCCGCTCGGACACAACCGGGACGGCTACACCTTC; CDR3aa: CASSPLGHNRDGYTF
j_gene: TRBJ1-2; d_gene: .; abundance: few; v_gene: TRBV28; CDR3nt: TGTGCCAGCAGCCCTGTGCAGGGTATAGGGGGCTACACCTTC; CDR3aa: CASSPVQGIGGYTF
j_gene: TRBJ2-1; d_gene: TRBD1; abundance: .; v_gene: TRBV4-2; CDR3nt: TGTGCCAGCAGCCAAGTTGGGGTGGATCGACAGGGCCCCTACAATGAGCAGTTCTTC; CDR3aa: CASSQVGVDRQGPYNEQFF
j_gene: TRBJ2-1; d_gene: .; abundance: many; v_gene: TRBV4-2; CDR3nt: TGTGCCAGCAGCCAAGATCTCGGACCCGCAGGGAATGAGCAGTTCTTC; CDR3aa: CASSQDLGPAGNEQFF
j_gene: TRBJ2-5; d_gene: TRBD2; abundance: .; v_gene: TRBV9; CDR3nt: TGTGCCAGCAGCGTAGGGTCGGCTAGCGGGGGAAGGTACAATGAGCAGTACTTC; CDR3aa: CASSVGSASGGRYNEQYF
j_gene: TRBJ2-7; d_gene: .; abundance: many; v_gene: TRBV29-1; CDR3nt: TGCAGCGTCGGGACGCCATCCTACGAGCAGTACTTC; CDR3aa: CSVGTPSYEQYF
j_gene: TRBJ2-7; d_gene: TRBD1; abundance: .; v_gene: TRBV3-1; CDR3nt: TGTGCCAGCAGCCAAGTGGGGACAGGGCGCGAGCAGTACTTC; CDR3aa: CASSQVGTGREQYF
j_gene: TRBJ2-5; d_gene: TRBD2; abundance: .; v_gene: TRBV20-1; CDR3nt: TGCAGTGCTAGAGTCCCGGGTAGCGGGGCTCCCCGAAGGGAGACCCAGTACTTC; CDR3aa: CSARVPGSGAPRRETQYF
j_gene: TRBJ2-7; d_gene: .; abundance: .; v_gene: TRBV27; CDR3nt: TGTGCCAGCAGTCCCCTGGGCCATTACTACGAGCAGTACTTC; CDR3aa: CASSPLGHYYEQYF
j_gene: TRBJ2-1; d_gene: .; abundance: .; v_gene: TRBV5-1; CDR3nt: TGCGCCAGCAGCTTTTCAGGGGCCAATGAGCAGTTCTTC; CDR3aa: CASSFSGANEQFF
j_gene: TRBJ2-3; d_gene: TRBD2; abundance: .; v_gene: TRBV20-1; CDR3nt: TGCAGTGCTAGATCGCCAAGACGGGAGGGCGGTACAGATACGCAGTATTTT; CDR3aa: CSARSPRREGGTDTQYF
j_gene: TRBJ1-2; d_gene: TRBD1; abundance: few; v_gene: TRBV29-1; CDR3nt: TGCAGCGTTGAAGATCCGAGGGGGCCGGAGGGCTACACCTTC; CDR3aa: CSVEDPRGPEGYTF
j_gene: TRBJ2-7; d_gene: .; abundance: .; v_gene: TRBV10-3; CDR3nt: TGTGCCATCTTACAGGGATTTGTCTACGAGCAGTACTTC; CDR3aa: CAILQGFVYEQYF
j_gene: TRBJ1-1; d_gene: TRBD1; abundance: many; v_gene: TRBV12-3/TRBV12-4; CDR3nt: TGTGCCAGCAGTCACGGACAGGGAAACACTTTCTTT; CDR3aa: CASSHGQGNTFF
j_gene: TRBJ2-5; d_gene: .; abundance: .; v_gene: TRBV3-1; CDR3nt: TGTGCCAGCAGCCTCAAAGAGCGGTCCCAGTACTTC; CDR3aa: CASSLKERSQYF
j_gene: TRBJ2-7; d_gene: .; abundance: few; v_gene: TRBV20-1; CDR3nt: TGCAGTGCTAGAGATTATTCAGCGAGTCTCCACGAGCAGTACTTC; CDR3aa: CSARDYSASLHEQYF
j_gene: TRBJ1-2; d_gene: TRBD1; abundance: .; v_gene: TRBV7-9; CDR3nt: TGTGCCAGCAGCCCAGGGGGACAGGGATACTATGGCTACACCTTC; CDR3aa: CASSPGGQGYYGYTF